Shown below are 29 T cell receptor beta chains from a single sample sequenced in a study of cytomegalovirus exposure and HLA in healthy donors. The PCR made use of 60 Vbeta and 13 Jbeta primers. TCRdb keeps only in-frame clones here, not all; method: immunoSEQ multiplex PCR. The data show 100,000 to 150,000 clones, around 75% seen once. The material sequenced was PBMCs. The source of these receptors is a woman between 45 and 60 years old in good health and CMV-seronegative.

V and J are TRBV6-5 and TRBJ2-7, with TRBD2 matching over 12 bases. The CDR3 loop spans 14 amino acids. V lost 5 bases to trimming and J lost 7 bases; unmatched junction nucleotides: 6. CDR1 and CDR2 (germline): MNHEY, SVGAGI. The CDR3 loop is CASSALAGGLEQYF. The CDR3 coding sequence is TGTGCCAGCAGTGCCCTAGCGGGAGGGTTAGAGCAGTACTTC.

V is TRBV6-5 and J is TRBJ2-7, with TRBD2 matching over 8 bases. The germline gives CDR1 MNHEY, CDR2 SVGAGI. The CDR3 loop spans 16 amino acids. V was clipped by 2 bases and J by 1 base; unmatched bases: 7. The CDR3 spells CASSYLSTSGSYEQYF. CDR3 nucleotides: TGTGCCAGCAGTTACCTGTCTACTAGCGGTTCCTACGAGCAGTACTTC.

The V call is TRBV7-2, the J call TRBJ2-2, with 10 bases aligning to TRBD2. Germline V gene lookup returns CDR1 SGHTA and CDR2 FQGNSA. This CDR3 has 18 residues. The V gene end was trimmed by 4 bases and the J gene end by 3 bases; junction bases not matched to a gene: 11. CDR3 amino acids: CASSSTGYSGRHTGELFF. Here the CDR3 DNA reads TGTGCCAGCAGCTCAACGGGGTATAGCGGGAGGCACACCGGGGAGCTGTTTTTT.

There are a few counts of this clone. This sample also contains other DNA sequences that code for the same CDR3. The chain combines TRBV9 with TRBJ2-2; D ambiguous. This CDR3 has 12 residues. Trimming stripped 5 bases from V and 1 base from J, with 3 bases between. The germline V gene has CDR1 SGDLS and CDR2 YYNGEE. The CDR3 protein is CASSQNTGELFF. The CDR3, as DNA: TGTGCCAGCAGTCAGAACACCGGGGAGCTGTTTTTT.

In DNA, the CDR3 is TGTGCCAGCAGTGAAGGTCGAACAGGGATCCAGTACTTC. This encodes CASSEGRTGIQYF. V usage is TRBV6-1 and J usage is TRBJ2-5; D is possibly TRBD1 (6 bases). In germline, CDR1 is MNHNS, CDR2 SASEGT. Trimming took off 1 base at V and 10 bases at J, with 13 bases between the two ends. CDR3 length: 13 residues.

J is TRBJ2-5 and V is TRBV6-5; 8 nucleotides match TRBD2. V gave up 5 bases and J gave up 1 base; unmatched junction bases: 3. Germline V gene lookup returns CDR1 MNHEY and CDR2 SVGAGI. CDR3 length equals 14 residues. The CDR3 DNA follows: TGTGCCAGCAGTCGGGGGGGGCCCCAAGAGACCCAGTACTTC. It translates to CASSRGGPQETQYF.

This chain links TRBV15 with TRBJ1-3; D is unresolved. Per the germline V gene, CDR1 is LNHNV and CDR2 is YYDKDF (reference sequence). The CDR3 consists of 15 residues. V gave up 0 bases and J gave up 3 bases, with 9 bases separating them. The CDR3 sequence: CATSRDLTLGNTIYF. CDR3 in DNA: TGTGCCACCAGCAGAGATCTAACGCTTGGAAACACCATATATTTT.

CDR3 in amino acids: CASSWLAGGPADTQYF. DNA for the CDR3: TGTGCCAGCAGTTGGTTAGCGGGAGGGCCCGCAGATACGCAGTATTTT. The V call is TRBV28, the J call TRBJ2-3, with 11 bases lining up with TRBD2. V was clipped by 4 bases and J by 4 bases; unmatched bases: 7. The germline CDR1 and CDR2 sequences are MDHEN and SYDVKM. The CDR3 is made up of 16 amino acids.

On this clone itself: The conserved final phenylalanine or tryptophan is absent from the CDR3, which likely points to a read error. V and J are TRBV7-9 and TRBJ2-7; 8 nucleotides match TRBD1. V shed 4 bases and J 3 bases; nucleotides not matched to a gene: 14. This CDR3 comprises 17 residues. Germline lookup yields CDR1 SEHNR and CDR2 FQNEAQ (reference sequence). This chain's CDR3 is CASSYPPGRGLGYEQYL. For the CDR3, the DNA is TGTGCCAGCAGCTATCCACCAGGCAGGGGGCTTGGCTACGAGCAGTACCTC.

V is TRBV21-1 and J is TRBJ2-2; the table's D call TRBD1 went unverified against the DNA. TRBV21-1 is classified as a pseudogene. The CDR3 spans 20 residues. The DNA of the CDR3 is TGTGCCAGTAGCGCACGCCGGGACACTAAGGCAACATTACGGGCCGGGGAGCTGTTTTTT. This codes for CASSARRDTKATLRAGELFF.

V and J are TRBV6-5 and TRBJ2-3; D remains unclear. The CDR3 has 13 residues. The germline V and J ends were trimmed by 8 bases and 6 bases, with 15 bases remaining between them. Germline values: CDR1 MNHEY, CDR2 SVGAGI. CDR3 sequence (DNA): TGTGCCAGCGGGCTAACCATAAGGGATACGCAGTATTTT. Translated: CASGLTIRDTQYF.

The V and J genes are TRBV28 and TRBJ2-1; TRBD1 matches 7 bases. Germline CDR1 MDHEN, CDR2 SYDVKM. J lost 7 bases, V lost 4 bases, and 7 bases had no gene match. The CDR3 has 14 residues. In DNA, the CDR3 is TGTGCCAGCAGTTCCTCATACAGGGGTAATGAGCAGTTCTTC. Amino acids: CASSSSYRGNEQFF.

This clone was seen more than once but under ten times. V and J are TRBV7-2 and TRBJ1-1; 9 bases match TRBD1. Germline trimming cut 5 bases from V and 1 base from J; bases unmatched to any gene: 5. The CDR3 sequence is 15 residues long. The germline gives CDR1 SGHTA, CDR2 FQGNSA. CDR3 coding DNA: TGTGCCAGCAGCCCCGGGGGACAGGGGAACACTGAAGCTTTCTTT. Translated: CASSPGGQGNTEAFF.

V usage is TRBV6-4 and J usage is TRBJ1-1; 8 bases align to TRBD1. The CDR3 is 14 residues long. Trimming removed 8 bases from V and 5 bases from J; junction bases left unmatched: 10. Germline-derived CDR1 and CDR2 are MRHNA and SNTAGT. CDR3 sequence: CASRPSRGQTEAFF. The CDR3, as DNA: TGTGCCAGCCGCCCGAGCAGGGGGCAGACTGAAGCTTTCTTT.

The genes are TRBV30 and TRBJ1-5; D ambiguous. With 1 base removed from V and 3 bases from J, the gap between germline ends came to 7 bases. The CDR3 spans 13 residues. Germline CDR1 GTSNPN, CDR2 SVGIG (reference sequence). The CDR3 DNA reads TGTGCCTGGAGTGGAGGGAACAATCAGCCCCAGCATTTT. This codes for CAWSGGNNQPQHF.

The rearrangement joins TRBV19 to TRBJ1-3, with TRBD1 as a possible D gene (6 bases). The length of the CDR3 is 14 residues. The germline gives CDR1 LNHDA, CDR2 SQIVND (reference sequence). V lost 6 bases, J lost 3 bases, and 12 bases lay in between. Here the CDR3 reads CASRQGQGGNTIYF. The CDR3 bases are TGTGCCAGTAGACAGGGACAAGGTGGAAACACCATATATTTT.

A word on this clone: The junction departs from germline at one end; a sequencing error may be responsible. The sample has other DNA sequences that encode this CDR3 too. This rearrangement joins TRBV29-1 to TRBJ2-3; TRBD2 might be the D (5 bases). Germline CDR1 and CDR2: SQVTM and ANQGSEA. The CDR3 contains 14 residues. CDR3 in amino acids: CSVGVGVSTDTQYF. The CDR3, as DNA: TGCAGCGTTGGGGTGGGAGTTAGCACGGATACGCAGTATTTT.

With respect to this clone: One end of the junction varies from germline; a read error may be responsible. The chain employs TRBV7-7 and TRBJ2-1, with unresolved D. The V gene's germline CDR1 is SSHAT and CDR2 FNYEAQ (reference sequence). This CDR3 spans 13 amino acids. The CDR3 here is CASSSAGLAEQFF. CDR3 DNA sequence: TGTGCTAGCAGCTCCGCAGGTTTGGCAGAGCAGTTCTTC.

This clone came up a few times. V gene TRBV2 combines with J gene TRBJ1-6; D is unclear. Germline V gene sequence: CDR1 SNHLY, CDR2 FYNNEI. Trimming removed 7 bases at V and 7 bases at J, with 14 bases between. CDR3 length: 14 amino acids. The CDR3 sequence is CASKSGLLNSPLHF. The DNA of the CDR3 is TGTGCCAGCAAGTCCGGACTCTTGAATTCACCCCTCCACTTT.

The chain employs TRBV10-3 and TRBJ2-1, with a possible D match to TRBD2 (5 bases). Trimming cost V 5 bases and J 5 bases, with 10 bases left between them. Per germline, CDR1 ENHRY and CDR2 SYGVKD. This CDR3 contains 13 residues. The CDR3 DNA reads TGTGCCATCAGTCAGTGGGGAGACAATGAGCAGTTCTTC. Its protein is CAISQWGDNEQFF.

The rearrangement joins TRBV18 to TRBJ1-5; TRBD1 matches at 11 bases. The CDR3 consists of 15 residues. Germline CDR1 reads KGHSH; CDR2 reads LQKENI. The junction had 3 bases not matched to a gene; V was cut back by 4 bases and J by 4 bases. The CDR3 DNA follows: TGTGCCAGCTCACAGGGACAGGGGGGAAATCAGCCCCAGCATTTT. Its protein product is CASSQGQGGNQPQHF.

The chain employs TRBV12-2 and TRBJ2-7; no check of the table's D call, TRBD2, against the DNA was made. TRBV12-2 is a listed pseudogene. This CDR3 comprises 16 residues. The CDR3, as DNA: TGTGCAAGTCGCTTATTGGGTAAAGCGACGAGGGACGAGCAGTACTTC. Residues: CASRLLGKATRDEQYF.

This rearrangement joins TRBV28 to TRBJ2-1; 10 positions agree with TRBD2. The germline V gene has CDR1 MDHEN and CDR2 SYDVKM. The length of the CDR3 is 12 residues. The ends lost 10 bases at V and 5 bases at J; junction bases unmatched: 2. CDR3 DNA sequence: TGTGCCACCGGGACTAGCGACAATGAGCAGTTCTTC. Amino acids: CATGTSDNEQFF.

This clone occurred once. The chain has TRBV30 and TRBJ2-7; 8 bases line up with TRBD1. CDR3 length: 13 residues. The germline gives CDR1 GTSNPN, CDR2 SVGIG (reference sequence). The V gene end was trimmed by 3 bases and the J gene end by 6 bases; junction bases not matched to a gene: 7. CDR3 in DNA: TGTGCCTGGAGCAGGGGGCGCACCGGCGAGCAGTACTTC. Its protein product is CAWSRGRTGEQYF.

The J gene is TRBJ2-5, the V gene TRBV7-3, with 7 bases that match TRBD2. Germline V CDR1 and CDR2: SGHTA, FQGTGA. Losses at the gene ends were 2 bases for V and 5 bases for J; bases not matched to a gene: 2. The CDR3 is made up of 13 amino acids. CDR3 in DNA: TGTGCCAGCAGCTTATGGGAGGGCGAGACCCAGTACTTC. Its protein is CASSLWEGETQYF.

This clone was found a few times. Written as DNA, the CDR3 is TGTGCCAGCAGTACCTATGGGGAGGGGAGCTCCTACGAGCAGTACTTC. Its translation is CASSTYGEGSSYEQYF. V is TRBV7-9 and J is TRBJ2-7; 7 bases are shared with TRBD2. Germline V lookup: CDR1 SEHNR, CDR2 FQNEAQ (reference sequence). The CDR3 has 16 residues. V lost 6 bases and J lost 0; bases outside the gene matches: 11.

The DNA for the CDR3 is TGTGCCAGCAACCTAGGACTAGCGGGAGTTCTTGAGCAGTTCTTC. Encoded protein: CASNLGLAGVLEQFF. This chain uses TRBV2 with TRBJ2-1; 13 bases map to TRBD2. Germline V CDR1 and CDR2: SNHLY, FYNNEI. V was pared by 7 bases and J by 9 bases, with 9 bases of the junction left unmatched. The CDR3 is 15 amino acids.

The rearrangement joins TRBV5-8 to TRBJ2-5; TRBD2 matches 9 bases. From germline, CDR1 is SGHTS and CDR2 YDEGEE. V dropped 0 bases and J dropped 1; count of bases not matched to a gene: 4. This CDR3 is 16 amino acids long. CDR3 loop: CASSLVATSGQETQYF. CDR3 nucleotide sequence: TGTGCCAGCAGCTTGGTCGCGACTAGCGGCCAAGAGACCCAGTACTTC.

The chain links TRBV28 to TRBJ1-1; tentative D call: TRBD1 (5 bases). The CDR3 length is 14 residues. Deletions cut 7 bases from V and 0 bases from J, with 12 bases between. From germline, CDR1 is MDHEN and CDR2 SYDVKM. Here the CDR3 DNA reads TGTGCCAGCATCAAGACAGCGATGAACACTGAAGCTTTCTTT. Its protein is CASIKTAMNTEAFF.